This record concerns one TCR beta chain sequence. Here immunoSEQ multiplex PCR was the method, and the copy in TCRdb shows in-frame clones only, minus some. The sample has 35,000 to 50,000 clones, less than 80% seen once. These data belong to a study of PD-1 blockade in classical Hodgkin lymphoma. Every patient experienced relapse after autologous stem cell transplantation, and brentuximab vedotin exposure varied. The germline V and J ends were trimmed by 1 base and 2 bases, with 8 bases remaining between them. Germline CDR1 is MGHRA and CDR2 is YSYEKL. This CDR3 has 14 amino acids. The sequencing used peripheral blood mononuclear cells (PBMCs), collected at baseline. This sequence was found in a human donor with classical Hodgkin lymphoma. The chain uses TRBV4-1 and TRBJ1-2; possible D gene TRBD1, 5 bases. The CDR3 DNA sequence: TGCGCCAGCAGCCAAGTTGCAGGGAACTATGGCTACACCTTC. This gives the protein CASSQVAGNYGYTF.